The T cell receptor beta chain under discussion was sequenced for a study of glioma-infiltrating T cells. Study-wide findings and caveats: Tissue-blood divergence was below expectation in non-neoplastic patients, above in gliomas.

With 5 bases clipped from V and 5 bases from J, the junction kept 5 bases outside the gene matches. This CDR3 spans 14 amino acids. Germline lookup yields CDR1 MDHEN and CDR2 SYDVKM. Using RNA template, CDR3s of TCR alpha and beta were amplified with iRepertoire arm-PCR. Using its own MiXCR run on the multiplex PCR reads, TCRdb lists one record per CDR3 protein. This sample has around 90,000 distinct CDR3 sequences, with about 40% found just once. As concerns this clonotype: The target antigen is unknown.

The specimen sequenced was glioma tissue, nonneoplastic brain tissue, or PBMCs (not recorded which). This sequence originates from a human donor with low-grade glioma or glioblastoma, undergoing nonglioma brain surgery, or in good health (not recorded which). The rearrangement links TRBV28 to TRBJ2-5; TRBD1 matches 10 bases. The CDR3 bases are TGTGCCAGCAGTGGGGACAGGGGATTTGAGACCCAGTACTTC. Translated: CASSGDRGFETQYF.